This entry concerns a single T cell receptor (beta chain). This clonotype was counted at least ten times. Its binding antigen is unknown. No much larger clone exists at a distance of one base, and base qualities are not known. Sequencer: Illumina MiSeq. TCRdb reran the public reads through fastp at Q25 and MiXCR, keeping productive beta chains. Entries that share a CDR3 protein sequence are merged under the most common genes and DNA. Recorded for this sample are roughly 4,500 distinct CDR3 sequences; roughly 8% of them occurred a single time. The ten largest make up around 10% of the sample. These data are taken from a study. Trimming at the junction amounts to 0 bases on V and 4 bases on J, and the germline ends lie 12 bases apart. CDR1 and CDR2, looked up from the germline V gene, are KGHSH and LQKENI. The CDR3 starts with the cysteine, ends with the phenylalanine, and has 16 residues. The kept DNA is CDR3 alone, 48 bases in frame from the first base.

The sequenced material came from CD4+ T cells from synovial fluid. The receptor comes from a human donor with rheumatoid arthritis. The chain couples TRBV18 to TRBJ1-4; no D gene is confidently identified. The DNA sequence is TGTGCCAGCTCACCACCGTCGCACGGTCTTAATGAAAAACTGTTTTTT. It translates as CASSPPSHGLNEKLFF.